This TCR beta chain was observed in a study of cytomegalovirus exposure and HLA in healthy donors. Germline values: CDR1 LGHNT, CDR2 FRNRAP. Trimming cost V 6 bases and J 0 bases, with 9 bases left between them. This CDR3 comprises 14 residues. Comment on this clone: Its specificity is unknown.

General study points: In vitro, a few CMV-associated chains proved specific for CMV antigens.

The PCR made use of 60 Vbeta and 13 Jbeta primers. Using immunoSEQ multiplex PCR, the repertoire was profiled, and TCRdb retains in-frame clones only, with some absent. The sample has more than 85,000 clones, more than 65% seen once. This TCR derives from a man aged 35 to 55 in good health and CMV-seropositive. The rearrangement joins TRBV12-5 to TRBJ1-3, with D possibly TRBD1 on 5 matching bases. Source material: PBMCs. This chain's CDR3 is CASGKTDSGNTIYF. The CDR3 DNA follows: TGTGCTAGTGGGAAGACAGACTCTGGAAACACCATATATTTT. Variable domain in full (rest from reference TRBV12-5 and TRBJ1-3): DARVTQTPRHKVTEMGQEVTMRCQPILGHNTVFWYRQTMMQGLELLAYFRNRAPLDDSGMPKDRFSAEMPDATLATLKIQPSEPRDSAVYFCASGKTDSGNTIYFGEGSWLTVV.